This T cell receptor beta chain was profiled in a study of T-cell reconstitution after alpha-beta-depleted transplantation in children. Trimming cost V 6 bases and J 3 bases, with 7 bases left between them. The length of the CDR3 is 12 residues. Germline values: CDR1 SGHRS, CDR2 YFSETQ. As it was prepared, the TCRbeta library received unique molecular identifiers. One entry per CDR3 protein, called by TCRdb with MiXCR from the PCR reads. This table has 250,000 to 300,000 distinct CDR3 sequences, almost 10% appearing once. This TCR came from a human donor who donated a stem cell graft to a child with SCID. Sequenced here: PBMCs from the stem cell graft donor, sampled from the stem cell graft. The V and J genes are TRBV5-1 and TRBJ1-3; D not resolved. Written as DNA, the CDR3 is TGCGCCAGCATGGGAAGTGGAAACACCATATATTTT. Amino acids: CASMGSGNTIYF.